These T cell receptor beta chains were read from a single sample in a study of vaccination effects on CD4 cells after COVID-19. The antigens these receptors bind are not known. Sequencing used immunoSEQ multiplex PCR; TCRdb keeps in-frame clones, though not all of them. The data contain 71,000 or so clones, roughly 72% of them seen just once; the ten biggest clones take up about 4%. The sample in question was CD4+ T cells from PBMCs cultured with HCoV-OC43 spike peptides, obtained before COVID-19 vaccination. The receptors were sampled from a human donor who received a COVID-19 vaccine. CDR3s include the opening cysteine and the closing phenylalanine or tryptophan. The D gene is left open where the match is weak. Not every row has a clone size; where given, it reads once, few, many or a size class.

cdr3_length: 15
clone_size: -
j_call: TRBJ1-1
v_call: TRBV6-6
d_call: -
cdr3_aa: CASSYRQSSNTEAFF
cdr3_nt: TGTGCCAGCAGTTACCGACAGAGTTCAAACACTGAAGCTTTCTTT

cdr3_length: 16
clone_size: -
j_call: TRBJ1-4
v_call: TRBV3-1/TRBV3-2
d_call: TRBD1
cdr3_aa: CASSPEGAATNEKLFF
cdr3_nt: TGTGCCAGCAGCCCCGAGGGGGCTGCAACTAATGAAAAACTGTTTTTT

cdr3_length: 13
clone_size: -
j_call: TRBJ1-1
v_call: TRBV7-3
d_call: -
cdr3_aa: CASSLSVNTEAFF
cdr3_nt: TGTGCCAGCAGCTTATCTGTGAACACTGAAGCTTTCTTT

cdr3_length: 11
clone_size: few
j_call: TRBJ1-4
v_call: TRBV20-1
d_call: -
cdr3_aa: CSATDFEKLFF
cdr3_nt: TGCAGTGCTACGGATTTTGAAAAACTGTTTTTT

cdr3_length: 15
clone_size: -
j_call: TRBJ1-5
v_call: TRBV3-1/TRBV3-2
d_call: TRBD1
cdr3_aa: CASSQGRGRYQPQHF
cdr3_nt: TGTGCCAGCAGCCAAGGAAGGGGGCGATATCAGCCCCAGCATTTT

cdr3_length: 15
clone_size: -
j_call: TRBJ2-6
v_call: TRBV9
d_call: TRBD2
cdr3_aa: CASSPGGGGANVLTF
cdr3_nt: TGTGCCAGCAGCCCGGGAGGCGGTGGGGCCAACGTCCTGACTTTC

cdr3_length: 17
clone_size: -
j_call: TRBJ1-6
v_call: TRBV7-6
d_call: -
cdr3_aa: CASSLPKTGAYNSPLHF
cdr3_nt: TGTGCCAGCAGCTTACCGAAGACAGGCGCCTATAATTCACCCCTCCACTTT

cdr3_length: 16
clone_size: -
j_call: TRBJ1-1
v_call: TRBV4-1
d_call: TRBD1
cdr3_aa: CASSPGQGAGGTEAFF
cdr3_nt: TGCGCCAGCAGCCCGGGACAGGGGGCAGGGGGAACTGAAGCTTTCTTT

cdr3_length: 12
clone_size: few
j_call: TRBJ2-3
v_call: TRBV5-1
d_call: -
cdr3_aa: CASSRTVDTQYF
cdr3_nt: TGCGCCAGCAGCCGGACAGTTGATACGCAGTATTTT

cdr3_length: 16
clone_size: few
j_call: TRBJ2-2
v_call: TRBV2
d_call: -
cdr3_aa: CASSEWGHMNTGELFF
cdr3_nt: TGTGCCAGCAGTGAATGGGGACATATGAACACCGGGGAGCTGTTTTTT

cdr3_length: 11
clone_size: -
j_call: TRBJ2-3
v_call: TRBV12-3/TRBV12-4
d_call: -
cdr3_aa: CASSSLDTQYF
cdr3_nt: TGTGCCAGCTCTTCTCTGGATACGCAGTATTTT

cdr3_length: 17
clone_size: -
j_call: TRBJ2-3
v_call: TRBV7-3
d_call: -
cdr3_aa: CASSPTGLGGITDTQYF
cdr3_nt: TGTGCCAGCAGCCCAACCGGTCTAGGGGGGATCACAGATACGCAGTATTTT

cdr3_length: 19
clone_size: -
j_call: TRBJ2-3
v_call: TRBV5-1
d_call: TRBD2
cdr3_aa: CASSSSAGAGEHPTDTQYF
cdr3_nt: TGCGCCAGCAGCTCGTCCGCCGGGGCGGGGGAGCACCCGACAGATACGCAGTATTTT

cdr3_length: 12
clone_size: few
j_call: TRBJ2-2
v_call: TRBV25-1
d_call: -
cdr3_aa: CASTKGTGELFF
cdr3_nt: TGTGCCAGCACCAAGGGCACCGGGGAGCTGTTTTTT

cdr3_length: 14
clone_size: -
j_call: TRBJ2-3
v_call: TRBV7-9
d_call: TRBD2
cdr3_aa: CASSPSGGENTQYF
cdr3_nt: TGTGCCAGCAGCCCTAGCGGGGGGGAGAATACGCAGTATTTT

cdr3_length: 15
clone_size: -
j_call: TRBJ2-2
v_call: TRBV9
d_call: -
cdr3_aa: CASSVAGIPAGELFF
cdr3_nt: TGTGCCAGCAGCGTAGCGGGAATCCCGGCCGGGGAGCTGTTTTTT

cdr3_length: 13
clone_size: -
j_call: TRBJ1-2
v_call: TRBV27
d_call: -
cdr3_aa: CASSLTRFGGYTF
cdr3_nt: TGTGCCAGCAGTTTAACCAGATTTGGTGGCTACACCTTC

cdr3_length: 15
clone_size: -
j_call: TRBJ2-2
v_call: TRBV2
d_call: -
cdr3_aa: CASSGRTANTGELFF
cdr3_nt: TGTGCCAGCAGTGGCCGGACAGCGAACACCGGGGAGCTGTTTTTT

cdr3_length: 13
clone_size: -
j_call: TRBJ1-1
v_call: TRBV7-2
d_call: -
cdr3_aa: CASSFRMNTEAFF
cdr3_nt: TGTGCCAGCAGCTTCCGAATGAACACTGAAGCTTTCTTT

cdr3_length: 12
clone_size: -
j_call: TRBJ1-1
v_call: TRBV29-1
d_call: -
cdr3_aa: CSVKGRGTEAFF
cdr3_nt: TGCAGCGTGAAGGGGAGAGGGACTGAAGCTTTCTTT

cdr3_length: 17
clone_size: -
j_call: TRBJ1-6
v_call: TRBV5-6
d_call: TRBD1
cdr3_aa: CASSLVDRAGYNSPLHF
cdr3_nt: TGTGCCAGCAGCTTGGTGGACAGGGCGGGGTATAATTCACCCCTCCACTTT

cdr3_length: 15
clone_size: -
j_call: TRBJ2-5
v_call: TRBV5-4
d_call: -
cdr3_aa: CASSDSRGAGETQYF
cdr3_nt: TGTGCCAGCTCAGACTCCCGGGGGGCCGGAGAGACCCAGTACTTC

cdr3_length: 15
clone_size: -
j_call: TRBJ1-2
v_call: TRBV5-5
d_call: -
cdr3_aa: CASSPDGQIIYGYTF
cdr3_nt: TGTGCCAGCAGCCCGGACGGGCAGATCATCTATGGCTACACCTTC

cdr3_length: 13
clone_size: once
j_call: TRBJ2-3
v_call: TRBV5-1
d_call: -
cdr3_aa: CASSLGREDTQYF
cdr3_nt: TGCGCCAGCAGCCTGGGACGGGAAGATACGCAGTATTTT

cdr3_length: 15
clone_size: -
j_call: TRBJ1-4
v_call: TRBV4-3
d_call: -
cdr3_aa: CASSQDDRRNEKLFF
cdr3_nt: TGCGCCAGCAGCCAGGACGACAGGCGTAATGAAAAACTGTTTTTT

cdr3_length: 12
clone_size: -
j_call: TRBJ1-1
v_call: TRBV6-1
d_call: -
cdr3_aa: CASSERLFEAFF
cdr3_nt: TGTGCCAGCAGTGAAAGACTGTTTGAAGCTTTCTTT

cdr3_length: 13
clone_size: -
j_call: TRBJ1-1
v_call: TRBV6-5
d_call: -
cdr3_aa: CASSYSISTEAFF
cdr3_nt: TGTGCCAGCAGTTACTCGATTAGCACTGAAGCTTTCTTT

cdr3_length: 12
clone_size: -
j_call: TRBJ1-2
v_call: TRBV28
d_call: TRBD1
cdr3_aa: CASSPWTGGYTF
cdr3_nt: TGTGCCAGCAGTCCGTGGACAGGTGGCTACACCTTC

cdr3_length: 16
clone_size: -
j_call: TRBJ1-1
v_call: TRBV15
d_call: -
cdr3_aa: CATSRRMATVNTEAFF
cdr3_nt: TGTGCCACCAGCAGACGGATGGCGACAGTGAACACTGAAGCTTTCTTT

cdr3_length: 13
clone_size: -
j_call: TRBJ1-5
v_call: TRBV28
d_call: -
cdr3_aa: CASSLAINQPQHF
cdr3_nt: TGTGCCAGCAGTTTAGCGATCAATCAGCCCCAGCATTTT

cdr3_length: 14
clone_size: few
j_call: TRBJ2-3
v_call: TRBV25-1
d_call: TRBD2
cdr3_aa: CASSPHSGLDTQYF
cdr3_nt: TGTGCCAGCAGTCCACATAGCGGGTTAGATACGCAGTATTTT

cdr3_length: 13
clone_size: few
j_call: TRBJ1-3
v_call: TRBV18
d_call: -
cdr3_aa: CASSPGGGNTIYF
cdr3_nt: TGTGCCAGCTCACCCGGCGGCGGAAACACCATATATTTT

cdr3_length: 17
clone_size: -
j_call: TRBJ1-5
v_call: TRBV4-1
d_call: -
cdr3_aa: CASSQDPGTVSNQPQHF
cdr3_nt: TGCGCCAGCAGCCAAGATCCGGGGACGGTTAGCAATCAGCCCCAGCATTTT

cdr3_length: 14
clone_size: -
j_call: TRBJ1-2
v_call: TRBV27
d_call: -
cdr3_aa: CAKPGVQTNYGYTF
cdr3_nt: TGTGCCAAGCCAGGGGTCCAAACTAACTATGGCTACACCTTC

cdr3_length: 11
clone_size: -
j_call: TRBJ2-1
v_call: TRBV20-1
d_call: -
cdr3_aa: CSVMSGTSQFF
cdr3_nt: TGCAGTGTCATGTCAGGGACCTCGCAGTTCTTC

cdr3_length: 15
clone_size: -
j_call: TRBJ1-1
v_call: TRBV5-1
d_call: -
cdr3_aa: CASSLAGRMGTEAFF
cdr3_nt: TGCGCCAGCAGCTTGGCTGGCAGGATGGGCACTGAAGCTTTCTTT

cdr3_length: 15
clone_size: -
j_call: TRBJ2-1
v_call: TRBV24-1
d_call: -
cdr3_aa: CATSEGSSSYNEQFF
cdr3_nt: TGTGCCACCAGTGAGGGTAGTTCCTCCTACAATGAGCAGTTCTTC

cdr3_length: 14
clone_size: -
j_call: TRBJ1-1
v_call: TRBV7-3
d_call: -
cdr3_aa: CASSRQAGSTEAFF
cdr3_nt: TGTGCCAGCAGCCGTCAAGCAGGTAGCACTGAAGCTTTCTTT

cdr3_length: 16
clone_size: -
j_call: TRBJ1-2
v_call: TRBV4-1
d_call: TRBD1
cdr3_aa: CASSQEGVQGGEGYTF
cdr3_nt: TGCGCCAGCAGCCAAGAAGGGGTACAGGGGGGAGAAGGCTACACCTTC

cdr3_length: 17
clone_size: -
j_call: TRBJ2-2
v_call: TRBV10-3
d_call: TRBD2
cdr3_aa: CAISESFWGGSTGELFF
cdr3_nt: TGTGCCATCAGTGAGTCGTTTTGGGGGGGAAGCACCGGGGAGCTGTTTTTT

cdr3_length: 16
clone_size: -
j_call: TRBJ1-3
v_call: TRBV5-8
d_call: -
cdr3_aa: CASRHNAGFFGNTIYF
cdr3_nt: TGTGCCAGCAGGCATAACGCGGGGTTCTTTGGAAACACCATATATTTT

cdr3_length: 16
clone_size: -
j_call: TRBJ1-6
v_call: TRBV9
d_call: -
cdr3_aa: CASTLGGSSYNSPLHF
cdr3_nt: TGTGCCAGCACATTAGGGGGAAGCTCCTATAATTCACCCCTCCACTTT

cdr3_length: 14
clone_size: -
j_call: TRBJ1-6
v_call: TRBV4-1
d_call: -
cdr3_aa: CASRVMVGDSPLHF
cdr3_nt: TGCGCCAGCCGTGTGATGGTCGGGGATTCACCCCTCCACTTT

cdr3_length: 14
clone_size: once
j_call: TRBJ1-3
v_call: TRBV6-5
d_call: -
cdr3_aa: CASSYGTAGNTIYF
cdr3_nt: TGTGCCAGCAGTTATGGAACGGCCGGAAACACCATATATTTT

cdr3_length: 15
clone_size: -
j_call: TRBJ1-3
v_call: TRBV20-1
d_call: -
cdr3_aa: CSASNGGIAGNTIYF
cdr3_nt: TGCAGTGCTAGTAACGGGGGCATAGCTGGAAACACCATATATTTT

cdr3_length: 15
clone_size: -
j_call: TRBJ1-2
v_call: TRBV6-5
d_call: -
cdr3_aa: CASSYDGQFNNGYTF
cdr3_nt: TGTGCCAGCAGTTACGACGGACAGTTTAATAATGGCTACACCTTC

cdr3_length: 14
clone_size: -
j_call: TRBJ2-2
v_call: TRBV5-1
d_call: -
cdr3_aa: CASSERVKTGELFF
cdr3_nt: TGCGCCAGCAGCGAGAGGGTGAAGACCGGGGAGCTGTTTTTT